These T cell receptor beta chains were read from a single sample in a study of cytomegalovirus exposure and HLA in healthy donors. Data came from immunoSEQ multiplex PCR; TCRdb stores just in-frame clones and leaves some out. The sample consists of 210,000 or so clones, roughly 90% of them appearing once. Input material: PBMCs. The receptors originated from a woman aged 18-29 years in good health and CMV-seronegative. The CDR3 runs from the conserved cysteine through the conserved F or W. A D gene is named only where the DNA matches it firmly. The size entry is marked missing in some rows and otherwise reads once, few, many or a size class.

v_gene	j_gene	d_gene	abundance	CDR3aa	CDR3nt
TRBV5-4	TRBJ2-7	TRBD1	NA	CASSLWDRGYEQYF	TGTGCCAGCAGCTTGTGGGACAGGGGCTACGAGCAGTACTTC
TRBV4-2	TRBJ1-2	NA	NA	CASSQTGLGGYTF	TGTGCCAGCAGCCAAACGGGTCTGGGTGGCTACACCTTC
TRBV7-6	TRBJ2-5	NA	once	CASSLGIPAGETQYF	TGTGCCAGCAGCTTAGGAATACCGGCGGGAGAGACCCAGTACTTC
TRBV19	TRBJ2-7	NA	NA	CASSPPGGTVEQYF	TGTGCCAGTAGTCCCCCTGGAGGGACTGTCGAGCAGTACTTC
TRBV7-9	TRBJ2-3	TRBD1	NA	CASSSTLDRADTQYF	TGTGCCAGCAGCTCTACTTTGGACAGGGCGGATACGCAGTATTTT
TRBV7-2	TRBJ1-5	TRBD1	NA	CASSAGNRGGNQPQHF	TGTGCCAGCAGCGCTGGTAACAGGGGTGGAAATCAGCCCCAGCATTTT
TRBV5-1	TRBJ1-1	NA	NA	CASSLGGLMNTEAFF	TGCGCCAGCAGCTTGGGGGGACTTATGAACACTGAAGCTTTCTTT
TRBV9	TRBJ1-2	TRBD1	NA	CASSVGTGVGYGYTF	TGTGCCAGCAGCGTAGGTACAGGGGTAGGGTATGGCTACACCTTC
TRBV4-3	TRBJ2-2	NA	NA	CASRVWGGAKFAGELFF	TGCGCCAGCAGAGTTTGGGGGGGGGCGAAGTTCGCCGGGGAGCTGTTTTTT
TRBV23-1	TRBJ2-7	NA	NA	CARPTPGYEQYF	TGCGCCCGACCCACGCCGGGTTACGAGCAGTACTTC
TRBV5-4	TRBJ2-7	NA	NA	CASSLGQSYEQYF	TGTGCCAGCAGCTTGGGGCAGTCCTACGAGCAGTACTTC
TRBV5-1	TRBJ2-1	NA	NA	CASSVAVVNEQFF	TGCGCCAGCAGCGTTGCGGTCGTCAATGAGCAGTTCTTC
TRBV7-8	TRBJ2-5	NA	NA	CASSLGGAGETQYF	TGTGCCAGCAGCTTAGGTGGGGCCGGAGAGACCCAGTACTTC
TRBV10-1	TRBJ2-3	TRBD1	NA	CASSESRTGYTDTQYF	TGCGCCAGCAGTGAGTCGAGGACAGGGTACACAGATACGCAGTATTTT
TRBV6-5	TRBJ1-1	NA	NA	CASSYQTGNTEAFF	TGTGCCAGCAGTTACCAGACAGGGAACACTGAAGCTTTCTTT
TRBV19	TRBJ2-1	TRBD2	NA	CASSYYSGGVGNEQFF	TGTGCCAGTAGTTACTATAGCGGGGGGGTGGGCAATGAGCAGTTCTTC